Below are 10 T cell receptor beta chains sequenced from a single sample in a study of blood T cell repertoires in COVID-19. Profiled with immunoSEQ multiplex PCR; TCRdb holds only in-frame clones, not every one. The sample records some 110,000 clones, approximately 82% being singletons. The sequenced material came from peripheral blood. Every receptor here comes from a woman older than 75 with acute or convalescent COVID-19.

The sample holds one count of this clone. The chain couples TRBV5-1 to TRBJ2-7; 9 nucleotides agree with TRBD1. The V gene's germline CDR1 is SGHRS and CDR2 YFSETQ. V was pared by 3 bases and J by 4 bases, with 8 bases of the junction left unmatched. The length of the CDR3 is 15 residues. CDR3 coding DNA: TGCGCCAGCAGCTCGGAAGGGACAGGGAGATACGAGCAGTACTTC. Translating gives CASSSEGTGRYEQYF.

This chain uses TRBV12-5 with TRBJ2-6, with 7 bases fitting TRBD2. This CDR3 has 15 amino acids. CDR1 and CDR2 from the germline V gene are LGHNT and FRNRAP. Trimming removed 5 bases from V and 1 base from J; junction bases left unmatched: 2. CDR3 sequence (DNA): TGTGCTAGTGGTATCGGGGGGTCTGGGGCCAACGTCCTGACTTTC. This codes for CASGIGGSGANVLTF.

The V gene is TRBV2, the J gene TRBJ1-3, with D unresolved. Germline V CDR1 and CDR2: SNHLY, FYNNEI. The V end was cut by 3 bases, the J end by 0 bases, with 12 bases between. The CDR3 is 16 amino acids. CDR3 protein: CASSDLQTLSGNTIYF. CDR3 bases: TGTGCCAGCAGTGATCTTCAGACACTCTCTGGAAACACCATATATTTT.

This sequence joins TRBV6-5 and TRBJ1-2, with TRBD1 identical over 10 bases. The germline V gene has CDR1 MNHEY and CDR2 SVGAGI. V was pared by 2 bases and J by 3 bases, with 6 bases of the junction left unmatched. This CDR3 region has 16 residues. The CDR3, as DNA: TGTGCCAGCAGTTACACCCGGACAGGGGGTGACTATGGCTACACCTTC. It codes for CASSYTRTGGDYGYTF.

The rearrangement joins TRBV3-1 (or the pseudogene TRBV3-2) to TRBJ2-1; TRBD2 matches at 9 bases. The length of the CDR3 is 17 residues. V shed 1 base, J shed 8 bases, and the junction held 12 bases outside the gene matches. The germline CDR1 and CDR2 sequences are LGHDT and YNNKEL (reference sequence). For the CDR3, the DNA is TGTGCCAGCAGCCAAGGGATAAATAGCGGGAGCGGGGATGAGCAGTTCTTC. Translation: CASSQGINSGSGDEQFF.

The V and J genes are TRBV7-9 and TRBJ1-5, with D unclear. This CDR3 comprises 15 residues. Germline assignment: CDR1 SEHNR and CDR2 FQNEAQ (reference sequence). Trimming took 5 bases from V and 5 from J, leaving 16 bases between them. CDR3 loop: CASSPMGSKDQPQHF. The CDR3 DNA reads as TGTGCCAGCAGCCCCATGGGCAGCAAAGATCAGCCCCAGCATTTT.

The J gene is TRBJ2-1, the V gene TRBV9; 8 bases agree with TRBD1. Trimming at V came to 4 bases and at J to 7 bases, leaving 10 bases not matched to a gene. Germline V gene data show CDR1 as SGDLS and CDR2 as YYNGEE. The CDR3 runs to 15 residues. The CDR3 DNA is TGTGCCAGCAGCTCCTCCCGGACAGGGACGAATGAGCAGTTCTTC. This sequence encodes CASSSSRTGTNEQFF.

This chain's CDR3 is CASRDRVIPRDGYTF. The CDR3 nucleotides are TGTGCCAGTAGGGACAGGGTGATTCCGCGCGATGGCTACACCTTC. The chain uses TRBV19 and TRBJ1-2; 8 bases line up with TRBD1. The J segment lost 6 bases and the V segment lost 6 bases, leaving 12 bases of the junction unmatched. The CDR3 loop spans 15 amino acids. Germline V lookup: CDR1 LNHDA, CDR2 SQIVND (reference sequence).

This clone was counted between two and nine times. The rearrangement joins TRBV30 to TRBJ2-5, with TRBD2 matching over 8 bases. The V and J ends lost 3 bases and 5 bases, in that order; junction bases with no gene match: 11. The germline CDR1 and CDR2 sequences are GTSNPN and SVGIG (reference sequence). The CDR3 totals 15 residues. CDR3 in amino acids: CAWSGAGVARETQYF. Here the CDR3 DNA reads TGTGCCTGGAGCGGAGCGGGGGTGGCAAGGGAGACCCAGTACTTC.

J is TRBJ2-7 and V is TRBV24-1, with TRBD1 matching 11 bases. This CDR3 comprises 15 residues. V trimming: 6 bases; J trimming: 3 bases; junction bases outside the gene matches: 6. Germline assignment: CDR1 KGHDR and CDR2 SFDVKD. The DNA of the CDR3 is TGTGCCACCAGTCAGGGACAGGGGGTTATCTACGAGCAGTACGTC. Translating it yields CATSQGQGVIYEQYV.